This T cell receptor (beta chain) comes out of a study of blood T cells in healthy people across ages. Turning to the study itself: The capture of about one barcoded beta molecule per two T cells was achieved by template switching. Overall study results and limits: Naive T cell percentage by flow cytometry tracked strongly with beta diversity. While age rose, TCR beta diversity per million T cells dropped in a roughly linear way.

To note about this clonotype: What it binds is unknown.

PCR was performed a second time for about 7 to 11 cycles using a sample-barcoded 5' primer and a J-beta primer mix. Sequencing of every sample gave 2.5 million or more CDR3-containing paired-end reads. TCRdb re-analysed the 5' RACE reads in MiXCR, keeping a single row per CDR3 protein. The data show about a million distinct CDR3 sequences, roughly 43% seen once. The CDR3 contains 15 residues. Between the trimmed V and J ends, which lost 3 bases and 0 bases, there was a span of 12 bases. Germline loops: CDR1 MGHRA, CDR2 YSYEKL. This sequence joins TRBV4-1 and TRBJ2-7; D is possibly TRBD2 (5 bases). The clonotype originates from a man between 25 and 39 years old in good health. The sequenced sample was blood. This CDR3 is CASSQADGNSYEQYF. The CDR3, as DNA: TGCGCCAGCAGCCAGGCGGACGGGAACTCCTACGAGCAGTACTTC.